A single sample is the source of the 29 T cell receptor beta chains below, sequenced in a study of T cell responses to AZD1222 COVID-19 vaccine. The method was immunoSEQ multiplex PCR; TCRdb's version includes in-frame clones alone and lacks a portion of them. The sample shows about 130,000 clones, more than 75% of them seen only once. The specimen comprised peripheral blood, sampled 28 days after the second AZD1222 dose. Receptors originate from an adult who received the AZD1222 COVID-19 vaccine.

The V and J genes are TRBV5-6 and TRBJ2-3; 8 bases align to TRBD2. This CDR3 has 18 residues. The V gene end was trimmed by 4 bases and the J gene end by 3 bases; junction bases not matched to a gene: 16. The germline V gene encodes CDR1 SGHDT and CDR2 YYEEEE. CDR3 coding DNA: TGTGCCAGCAGCAGCTTGGGATCGGCTAGCGGGTGGACAGATACGCAGTATTTT. Translated: CASSSLGSASGWTDTQYF.

This clone was picked up one time. The chain carries TRBV4-2 and TRBJ1-2; 7 nucleotides align to TRBD1. Per germline, CDR1 LGHNA and CDR2 YNFKEQ. CDR3 length equals 15 residues. Trimming at V came to 0 bases and at J to 2 bases, leaving 3 bases not matched to a gene. The DNA for the CDR3 is TGTGCCAGCAGCCAAGATGTCAGGGGGAACTATGGCTACACCTTC. This sequence encodes CASSQDVRGNYGYTF.

This clone was seen just once. V and J are TRBV5-1 and TRBJ2-1, with TRBD2 as a possible D gene (6 bases). CDR1 and CDR2 from the germline V gene are SGHRS and YFSETQ. The CDR3 extends over 15 amino acids. Trimming shortened V by 3 bases and J by 0 bases, and 10 bases separated the two germline ends. CDR3 DNA sequence: TGCGCCAGCAGCTCATCTAGCGCCTCCTACAATGAGCAGTTCTTC. This gives the protein CASSSSSASYNEQFF. Looking up the rest from reference TRBV5-1 and TRBJ2-1 gives the full variable domain: KAGVTQTPRYLIKTRGQQVTLSCSPISGHRSVSWYQQTPGQGLQFLFEYFSETQRNKGNFPGRFSGRQFSNSRSEMNVSTLELGDSALYLCASSSSSASYNEQFFGPGTRLTVL.

This clone has just one count. The gene calls are TRBV6-5 and TRBJ2-7; D not certain. V lost 11 bases, J lost 2 bases, and 7 bases lay in between. CDR1 and CDR2 from the germline V gene are MNHEY and SVGAGI. This CDR3 region has 10 residues. CDR3 sequence reads: CAAGPYEQYF. The CDR3 DNA sequence: TGTGCCGCTGGGCCCTACGAGCAGTACTTC.

The chain employs TRBV6-1 and TRBJ2-7, with a tentative D call TRBD1 (5 bases). There are 14 residues in the CDR3. Germline CDR1 is MNHNS and CDR2 is SASEGT. V was trimmed by 1 base and J by 9 bases, leaving 16 bases between them. CDR3 DNA: TGTGCCAGCAGTGAAGGGGCAGGGAAAATCGGGCAGTACTTC. Protein product: CASSEGAGKIGQYF.

The DNA for the CDR3 is TGCGCCAGCGAAGTGGGCTCAGGGATGAACACTGAAGCTTTCTTT. Protein sequence: CASEVGSGMNTEAFF. The chain combines TRBV5-1 with TRBJ1-1; a possible D gene is TRBD1 (5 bases). Between the trimmed V and J ends, which lost 7 bases and 0 bases, there was a span of 16 bases. The CDR3 loop spans 15 amino acids. Germline V gene data show CDR1 as SGHRS and CDR2 as YFSETQ.

The CDR3 DNA is TGCAGCGTTGAAGATGAGGAGACACCCCCCTACGAGCAGTACTTC. Amino acid sequence: CSVEDEETPPYEQYF. J is TRBJ2-7 and V is TRBV29-1; no definite D call. Trimming took off 0 bases at V and 2 bases at J, with 14 bases between the two ends. The CDR3 sequence is 15 residues long. Germline V CDR1 and CDR2: SQVTM, ANQGSEA.

CDR3 protein: CASSLSRVGFDEQYF. CDR3 DNA sequence: TGTGCCAGCAGTCTTTCCCGGGTAGGGTTCGACGAGCAGTACTTC. This chain uses TRBV27 with TRBJ2-7; D is undetermined. Germline CDR1 is MNHEY and CDR2 is SMNVEV (reference sequence). Trimming left V 5 bases short and J 5 bases short, with 19 bases between. The CDR3 contains 15 residues.

The chain has TRBV12-3 or TRBV12-4 and TRBJ2-3; D not resolved. This CDR3 has 13 amino acids. Trimming left V 4 bases short and J 3 bases short, with 8 bases between. The CDR3 is CASSSLRTDTQYF. The DNA for the CDR3 is TGTGCCAGCAGTTCCCTACGTACAGATACGCAGTATTTT.

The chain combines TRBV21-1 with TRBJ2-2. TRBV21-1 is a pseudogene. This CDR3 is built from 15 residues. CDR3: CASSHGSKNTGELFF. CDR3 bases: TGTGCCAGCAGCCACGGCTCCAAGAACACCGGGGAGCTGTTTTTT.

The chain couples TRBV5-1 to TRBJ1-5; TRBD1 might be the D (6 bases). This CDR3 contains 15 residues. Trimming took 4 bases from V and 1 from J, leaving 12 bases between them. Germline V gene sequence: CDR1 SGHRS, CDR2 YFSETQ. The CDR3 protein is CASSAGGGSNQPQHF. In nucleotides, the CDR3 is TGCGCCAGCAGCGCCGGAGGGGGGAGCAATCAGCCCCAGCATTTT.

In this sample, this clone turned up once. The rearrangement uses TRBV28 and TRBJ2-5; 12 bases match TRBD2. The CDR3 totals 18 residues. Germline lookup yields CDR1 MDHEN and CDR2 SYDVKM. The trim removed 4 bases at V and 4 bases at J, leaving 13 bases unmatched. CDR3 nucleotide sequence: TGTGCCAGCAGTTCCGCCCCATGGACTAGCGGGGAGGGAGAGACCCAGTACTTC. Residues: CASSSAPWTSGEGETQYF.

The rearrangement joins TRBV2 to TRBJ1-5, with D perhaps TRBD1 (5 bases). The V end lost 3 bases, the J end lost 4 bases, and 10 bases lay between the germline ends. The CDR3 has 14 amino acids. Germline assignment: CDR1 SNHLY and CDR2 FYNNEI. CDR3 bases: TGTGCCAGCAGTGATCAGGGAAGGAATCAGCCCCAGCATTTT. The encoded protein is CASSDQGRNQPQHF.

This chain links TRBV6-5 with TRBJ2-5; D ambiguous. Deletions cut 0 bases from V and 5 bases from J, with 10 bases between. The germline V gene has CDR1 MNHEY and CDR2 SVGAGI. This CDR3 has 14 amino acids. CDR3 DNA sequence: TGTGCCAGCAGTTACTCGGGTTCCAAGGAGACCCAGTACTTC. Its translation: CASSYSGSKETQYF.

The V and J genes are TRBV7-3 and TRBJ2-3; perhaps D is TRBD1 or TRBD2 (5 bases each). Germline V gene lookup returns CDR1 SGHTA and CDR2 FQGTGA. The CDR3 sequence is 15 residues long. Trimming stripped 7 bases from V and 2 bases from J, with 16 bases between. The CDR3 region is CASNLLQGTTDTQYF. CDR3 bases: TGTGCCAGCAACCTTCTACAAGGGACCACAGATACGCAGTATTTT.

V usage is TRBV13 and J usage is TRBJ2-1; a weak D match, TRBD1 (6 bases). In germline, CDR1 is PRHDT, CDR2 FYEKMQ (reference sequence). V lost 1 base to trimming and J lost 4 bases, with 11 bases between them. This CDR3 is built from 15 residues. The CDR3 reads CASSLVGQGYNEQFF. The CDR3 nucleotides are TGTGCCAGCAGCTTAGTAGGGCAGGGGTACAATGAGCAGTTCTTC. Using reference TRBV13 and TRBJ2-1 for the parts outside the CDR3, the full variable domain is AAGVIQSPRHLIKEKRETATLKCYPIPRHDTVYWYQQGPGQDPQFLISFYEKMQSDKGSIPDRFSAQQFSDYHSELNMSSLELGDSALYFCASSLVGQGYNEQFFGPGTRLTVL.

The chain has TRBV4-1 and TRBJ1-6, with 9 nucleotides matching TRBD1. The CDR3 runs to 14 residues. With V trimmed by 5 bases and J by 8 bases, 4 bases remained unmatched. Germline CDR1 is MGHRA and CDR2 is YSYEKL. The CDR3 sequence: CASSVRDRDSPLHF. In nucleotides, the CDR3 is TGCGCCAGCAGCGTCCGGGACAGGGATTCACCCCTCCACTTT.

The chain is built from TRBV27 and TRBJ2-7; D call uncertain. CDR1 MNHEY and CDR2 SMNVEV come from the germline V gene (reference sequence). The CDR3 runs 13 residues. Between the trimmed V and J ends, which lost 3 bases and 0 bases, there was a span of 6 bases. For the CDR3, the DNA is TGTGCCAGCAGTTTCAAGAGCTCCTACGAGCAGTACTTC. Translating it yields CASSFKSSYEQYF.

This chain connects TRBV9 to TRBJ1-6; no reliable D call. The CDR3 is made up of 15 amino acids. Deletions cut 3 bases from V and 10 bases from J, with 17 bases between. Germline loops: CDR1 SGDLS, CDR2 YYNGEE. The CDR3 coding sequence is TGTGCCAGCAGCGCCTCGCCGGGAAGGGAGTCACCCCTCCACTTT. It is translated as CASSASPGRESPLHF.

The chain has TRBV2 and TRBJ1-4, with D tentatively TRBD1 (5 bases). Germline loops: CDR1 SNHLY, CDR2 FYNNEI. V lost 1 base to trimming and J lost 1 base, with 13 bases between them. This CDR3 has 17 residues. The CDR3 is CASSEDPREETNEKLFF. In DNA, the CDR3 is TGTGCCAGCAGTGAAGATCCCAGGGAGGAAACTAATGAAAAACTGTTTTTT.

The chain carries TRBV5-1 and TRBJ2-3; D unresolved. The germline CDR1 and CDR2 sequences are SGHRS and YFSETQ. Trimming cost V 0 bases and J 0 bases, with 11 bases left between them. The CDR3 length is 16 residues. Here the CDR3 DNA reads TGCGCCAGCAGCTTGGCGCCAGTTACTAGCACAGATACGCAGTATTTT. Translation: CASSLAPVTSTDTQYF.

About this clone: This CDR3 is also generated by other DNA sequences in the sample. The gene calls are TRBV9 and TRBJ2-3; no clear D gene. This CDR3 has 15 residues. With 0 bases removed from V and 0 bases from J, the gap between germline ends came to 8 bases. Germline V gene sequence: CDR1 SGDLS, CDR2 YYNGEE. This CDR3 is CASSVGVDSTDTQYF. The CDR3 nucleotides read TGTGCCAGCAGCGTAGGAGTAGATAGCACAGATACGCAGTATTTT.

The chain carries TRBV20-1 and TRBJ2-7; 7 bases are shared with TRBD1. The CDR3 spans 11 residues. CDR1 and CDR2 (germline): DFQATT, SNEGSKA (reference sequence). J gave up 3 bases and V 5 bases, and 1 base lay outside the gene matches. The CDR3 is CSARTGYEQYF. As DNA, the CDR3 is TGCAGTGCTCGGACAGGCTACGAGCAGTACTTC.

The V gene is TRBV23-1, the J gene TRBJ1-6; 7 bases agree with TRBD1. TRBV23-1 is flagged as an ORF with uncertain function. After removal of 10 bases from V and 6 bases from J, the junction contained 6 bases not matched to a gene. This CDR3 is built from 13 residues. This chain's CDR3 is CANGQEINSPLHF. The CDR3 coding sequence is TGCGCCAACGGACAGGAGATTAATTCACCCCTCCACTTT.

The V and J genes are TRBV7-3 and TRBJ2-1; D may be TRBD2 (6 bases). CDR1 and CDR2 from the germline V gene are SGHTA and FQGTGA. V was cut by 5 bases and J by 1 base, with 15 bases left in between. CDR3 length equals 16 residues. The CDR3 sequence is CASSPRATSSYNEQFF. DNA of the CDR3: TGTGCCAGCAGCCCCCGCGCGACTAGTTCCTACAATGAGCAGTTCTTC.

This chain uses TRBV30 with TRBJ1-1, with TRBD1 matching over 9 bases. The junction had 8 bases not matched to a gene; V was cut back by 2 bases and J by 4 bases. The CDR3 spans 15 residues. Germline values: CDR1 GTSNPN, CDR2 SVGIG (reference sequence). The CDR3 nucleotides are TGTGCCTGGAGTTTATCCGGGACAGGGCGCACTGAAGCTTTCTTT. Encoded protein: CAWSLSGTGRTEAFF.

The rearrangement links TRBV18 to TRBJ2-7; 10 nucleotides align to TRBD2. Germline V gene data show CDR1 as KGHSH and CDR2 as LQKENI. There are 17 residues in the CDR3. The V segment lost 4 bases and the J segment 2 bases; nucleotides outside the gene matches: 11. The CDR3 protein is CASSLHSTSGPAYEQYF. Here the CDR3 DNA reads TGTGCCAGCTCACTCCACTCGACTAGCGGGCCAGCCTACGAGCAGTACTTC.

The chain employs TRBV15 and TRBJ2-2; 8 bases agree with TRBD2. V lost 0 bases, J lost 5 bases, and 14 bases stayed unmatched. The CDR3 runs 19 residues. Germline-derived CDR1 and CDR2 are LNHNV and YYDKDF (reference sequence). In nucleotides, the CDR3 is TGTGCCACCAGCAGAGATAGTACTTACGGGAGGGCAGGTACCGGGGAGCTGTTTTTT. The encoded protein is CATSRDSTYGRAGTGELFF.

V usage is TRBV9 and J usage is TRBJ2-1, with D tentatively TRBD1 (6 bases). The CDR3 runs 14 residues. CDR1 SGDLS and CDR2 YYNGEE come from the germline V gene. V shed 3 bases and J shed 2 bases, with 9 bases lying between them. CDR3 residues: CASSEGDTYNEQFF. The CDR3 bases are TGTGCCAGCAGCGAGGGGGACACCTACAATGAGCAGTTCTTC.